This T cell receptor (beta chain) originates from a study of CD8 T cells in ankylosing spondylitis (dated by TCRdb to about 2017). With regard to the full study: The study set out to find disease-linked TCR variants by profiling T cell receptor beta repertoires in ankylosing spondylitis patients and healthy donors. The whole study cohort included 108 healthy donors and around 24 ankylosing spondylitis patients. Peripheral blood samples were taken, and synovial fluid was additionally collected from ankylosing spondylitis patients. Broad study findings and their caveats: Blood from ankylosing spondylitis patients appeared to be characterized by a TCR beta motif made up of several highly homologous amino acid variants. A CD8+ phenotype was shown by the disease-linked clones, which were found at relatively low frequencies in peripheral blood. Some motif variants were previously reported in synovial fluid and blood of reactive arthritis patients, suggesting common disease-initiation mechanisms. According to the report, matched synovial fluid samples from ankylosing spondylitis patients were significantly enriched for the disease-linked clones.

TCRdb names Illumina HiSeq 2500 as the instrument used. Quantitative 5'-RACE with molecular barcodes was used to prepare TCR beta libraries. On the authors' methods: Disease-linked TCR variants were identified with a new computational method built on a probabilistic model of VDJ rearrangement. Through fastp at Q25 and MiXCR, TCRdb rebuilt clones from the public reads, retaining in-frame beta chains. Under each unique CDR3 protein, matching rows form one entry showing the most common genes and DNA. TCRdb's processing, not the authors' own work, is the source of the V and J calls. The sample includes about 350,000 distinct CDR3 sequences, with approximately 20% observed a single time. The ten largest clones represent approximately 14% of the sample. On this clonotype: This clone's antigen is unknown. Base qualities are not recorded, but no much larger clone differs from it by a single base.

CDR1 is given as DFQATT and CDR2 as SNEGSKA, both from the germline V gene (reference sequence). The CDR3 has 18 amino acids, counting the end cysteine and phenylalanine. The read is trimmed to its CDR3 DNA, 54 bases read in frame from base 1. The germline V and J ends show losses of 3 bases and 1 base respectively, and no gene match explains 16 bases of the junction. This sequence uses TRBV20-1 and TRBJ2-3, and 7 bases in between align with TRBD2. This TCR derives from a male donor with ankylosing spondylitis or in good health (not recorded which). Material for sequencing was blood, either unsorted or a sorted T cell fraction (not recorded which). The CDR3 protein is CSASLLATTSLGTDTQYF. The nucleotide sequence reads as follows: TGCAGTGCTAGTCTACTAGCGACAACCTCCCTCGGCACAGATACGCAGTATTTT.